This TCR beta chain was recovered during a study of cytomegalovirus exposure and HLA in healthy donors. Of note for this clone: Mismatch with germline at one junction end may stem from a read error.

PCR used 60 Vbeta primers and 13 Jbeta primers. TCRdb keeps only in-frame clones here, not all; method: immunoSEQ multiplex PCR. The table includes about 160,000 clones, approximately 88% detected once. The sequencing input was PBMCs. The sequence came from a man aged 25-40 years in good health and CMV-seronegative.

As DNA, the CDR3 is TGTGCTAGCAGCTTACAGGGTGACAATGAGCAGTTCTTC. Amino acids: CASSLQGDNEQFF. J is TRBJ2-1 and V is TRBV7-7; tentative D call: TRBD1 (6 bases). The CDR3 length is 13 residues. Germline V gives CDR1 SSHAT, CDR2 FNYEAQ (reference sequence).